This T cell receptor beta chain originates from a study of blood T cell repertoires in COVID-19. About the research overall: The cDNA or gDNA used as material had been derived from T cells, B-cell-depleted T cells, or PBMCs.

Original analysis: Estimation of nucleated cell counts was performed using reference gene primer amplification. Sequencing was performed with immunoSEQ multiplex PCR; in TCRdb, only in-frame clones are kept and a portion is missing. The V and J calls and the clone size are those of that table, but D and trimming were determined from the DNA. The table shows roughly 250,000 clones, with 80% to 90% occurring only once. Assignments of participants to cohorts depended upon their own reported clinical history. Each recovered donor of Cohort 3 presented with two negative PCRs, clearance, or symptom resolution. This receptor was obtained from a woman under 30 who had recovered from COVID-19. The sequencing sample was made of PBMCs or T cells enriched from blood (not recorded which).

CDR3 loop: CASSLDRGADTQYF. CDR3 nucleotides: TGTGCCAGCAGCTTGGACAGGGGAGCAGATACGCAGTATTTT. The chain carries TRBV7-9 and TRBJ2-3; 9 bases fit TRBD1. V was pared by 3 bases and J by 4 bases, with 2 bases of the junction left unmatched. Germline V gene lookup returns CDR1 SEHNR and CDR2 FQNEAQ (reference sequence). This CDR3 region has 14 residues.